A single sample is the source of the 19 T cell receptor beta chains below, sequenced in a study of glioma-infiltrating T cells. Amplification of TCR alpha and beta CDR3 regions from RNA used iRepertoire nested multiplex PCR. TCRdb itself ran the multiplex PCR reads through MiXCR, one entry per CDR3 protein. The table shows roughly 120,000 distinct CDR3 sequences, with 20% to 25% occurring only once. The sample was glioma tissue, nonneoplastic brain tissue, or PBMCs (not recorded which). These receptors originate from a human donor with low-grade glioma or glioblastoma, undergoing nonglioma brain surgery, or in good health (not recorded which).

The table lists this clonotype with many counts. V and J are TRBV24-1 and TRBJ2-2; 9 bases are shared with TRBD1. There are 16 residues in the CDR3. V dropped 6 bases and J dropped 3; count of bases not matched to a gene: 7. Germline assignment: CDR1 KGHDR and CDR2 SFDVKD. CDR3 amino acids: CATSSSDRGDTGELFF. CDR3 in DNA: TGTGCCACCAGTTCCTCGGACAGGGGCGACACCGGGGAGCTGTTTTTT.

About this clonotype itself: A junction end diverges from the germline sequence, so it may reflect a read error. The chain joins TRBV3-1 to TRBJ2-1; the match to TRBD2 covers 7 bases. The germline V gene encodes CDR1 LGHDT and CDR2 YNNKEL (reference sequence). This CDR3 spans 13 amino acids. CDR3: CASSTPGGEEQLF. In nucleotides, the CDR3 is TGTGCCAGCAGCACCCCGGGGGGAGAGGAGCAGCTCTTC.

This clonotype was counted between two and nine times. V usage is TRBV4-3 and J usage is TRBJ2-1; TRBD1 matches 9 bases. The ends lost 0 bases at V and 4 bases at J; junction bases unmatched: 7. Germline CDR1 is LGHNA and CDR2 is YSLEER. The CDR3 is made up of 17 amino acids. CDR3 amino acids: CASSQDPGTGPYNEQFF. In DNA, the CDR3 is TGCGCCAGCAGCCAAGACCCAGGGACAGGGCCGTACAATGAGCAGTTCTTC.

This clonotype was seen repeatedly, ten times or more. The chain combines TRBV10-1 with TRBJ2-1; 8 bases map to TRBD2. Germline trimming cut 3 bases from V and 0 bases from J; bases unmatched to any gene: 4. The CDR3 runs 16 residues. Looked up from germline, CDR1 is WNHNN and CDR2 is SYGVQD (reference sequence). In DNA form, the CDR3 reads TGCGCCAGCAGTGATGCCGGGACTAGCTCCTACAATGAGCAGTTCTTC. This gives the protein CASSDAGTSSYNEQFF.

This clonotype was seen a handful of times. J is TRBJ2-7 and V is TRBV11-2; possible D gene TRBD2, 6 bases. CDR1 is SGHAT, CDR2 FQNNGV, per germline. Trimming shortened V by 7 bases and J by 2 bases, and 33 bases separated the two germline ends. The CDR3 has 20 residues. CDR3 DNA sequence: TGTGCCAGCATCTCACTTCCAGACGCTTCCGGGGTAGCGGAACCCTACGAGCAGTACTTC. It codes for CASISLPDASGVAEPYEQYF.

In its sample, this clonotype was seen many times. This chain links TRBV7-9 with TRBJ2-1; TRBD1 might be the D (6 bases). This CDR3 region has 13 residues. Germline assignment: CDR1 SEHNR and CDR2 FQNEAQ (reference sequence). Trimming shortened V by 5 bases and J by 7 bases, and 12 bases separated the two germline ends. CDR3 sequence: CASSPPQGNEQFF. CDR3 DNA sequence: TGTGCCAGCAGCCCACCACAGGGAAATGAGCAGTTCTTC.

About this clonotype itself: Given a much more abundant clone one base away, this may be a read error. The genes are TRBV19 and TRBJ2-4; TRBD2 agrees at 7 bases. J was trimmed by 8 bases and V by 8 bases; bases with no gene match: 9. Germline assignment: CDR1 LNHDA and CDR2 SQIVND (reference sequence). This CDR3 has 13 residues. For the CDR3, the DNA is TGTGCCAGTCGAATAGCGGGTGGCGACATTCAGTACTTC. This sequence encodes CASRIAGGDIQYF.

This clonotype was seen many times. This sequence joins TRBV10-3 and TRBJ2-3; 8 bases fit TRBD2. The length of the CDR3 is 15 residues. The V segment lost 2 bases and the J segment 2 bases; nucleotides outside the gene matches: 3. Germline V CDR1 and CDR2: ENHRY, SYGVKD. CDR3 in amino acids: CAISEAGGFTDTQYF. As DNA, the CDR3 is TGTGCCATCAGTGAGGCGGGGGGCTTCACAGATACGCAGTATTTT.

Details on this clonotype: A read error is possible here, since a much larger clone lies one base away. The chain recombines TRBV19 with TRBJ1-5, with D possibly TRBD1 on 5 matching bases. The CDR3 totals 14 residues. In germline, CDR1 is LNHDA, CDR2 SQIVND (reference sequence). Trimming removed 3 bases at V and 9 bases at J, with 15 bases between. CDR3 protein: CASSIGGEGAPQHF. Here the CDR3 DNA reads TGTGCCAGTAGTATTGGAGGGGAAGGAGCGCCCCAGCATTTT.

J is TRBJ1-6 and V is TRBV3-1; 8 nucleotides line up with TRBD1. The trim removed 8 bases at V and 6 bases at J, leaving 6 bases unmatched. The CDR3 consists of 14 residues. From germline, CDR1 is LGHDT and CDR2 YNNKEL (reference sequence). The CDR3 is CASDRGRGNSPLHF. In DNA, the CDR3 is TGTGCCAGCGACAGGGGAAGAGGTAATTCACCCCTCCACTTT.

This clonotype was picked up many times. The chain recombines TRBV6-1 with TRBJ1-1; possibly TRBD1 for D (6 bases). Trimming pared 7 bases from V and 0 bases from J, leaving 12 bases between. The CDR3 is made up of 14 amino acids. Germline V lookup: CDR1 MNHNS, CDR2 SASEGT. The CDR3 sequence is CASTQGGLNTEAFF. CDR3 DNA sequence: TGTGCCAGCACCCAAGGGGGGTTGAACACTGAAGCTTTCTTT.

This clonotype was counted at least ten times. V is TRBV24-1 and J is TRBJ2-7; D is possibly TRBD2 (6 bases). From germline, CDR1 is KGHDR and CDR2 SFDVKD. V lost 3 bases and J 7 bases, leaving 15 bases between the germline ends. The CDR3 runs 14 residues. CDR3 residues: CATSDRLDRGEQYF. The DNA of the CDR3 is TGTGCCACCAGTGATCGACTAGACCGGGGGGAGCAGTACTTC.

This clonotype was detected ten times or more. The chain combines TRBV4-1 with TRBJ2-7; 8 bases are shared with TRBD1. J lost 3 bases, V lost 4 bases, and 8 bases had no gene match. This CDR3 is built from 15 residues. Germline assignment: CDR1 MGHRA and CDR2 YSYEKL. CDR3 bases: TGCGCCAGCAGCCTACATGACAGGGGAGGCTACGAGCAGTACTTC. This sequence encodes CASSLHDRGGYEQYF.

Ten or more counts support this clonotype. The gene calls are TRBV7-2 and TRBJ1-2; perhaps TRBD1 as D (5 bases). Germline assignment: CDR1 SGHTA and CDR2 FQGNSA. The CDR3 extends over 13 amino acids. Trimming shortened V by 5 bases and J by 8 bases, and 15 bases separated the two germline ends. For the CDR3, the DNA is TGTGCCAGCAGCCGCGACAGAGGAAAAGGCTACACCTTC. It codes for CASSRDRGKGYTF.

This clonotype was detected ten times or more. The chain combines TRBV6-1 with TRBJ2-7; D is unclear. The germline CDR1 and CDR2 sequences are MNHNS and SASEGT. This CDR3 contains 13 residues. Trimming took off 6 bases at V and 6 bases at J, with 15 bases between the two ends. Written as DNA, the CDR3 is TGTGCCAGCAGACTTAATCACGGCGGCGAGCAGTACTTC. Translated: CASRLNHGGEQYF.

This clonotype came up many times. This sequence joins TRBV6-1 and TRBJ2-1; D ambiguous. CDR1 MNHNS and CDR2 SASEGT come from the germline V gene. V lost 8 bases, J lost 8 bases, and 10 bases lay in between. This CDR3 is built from 11 residues. In DNA, the CDR3 is TGTGCCAGCCGCAGAGTCGATGAGCAGTTCTTC. Its protein product is CASRRVDEQFF.

This clonotype occurred many times. The chain is built from TRBV7-9 and TRBJ2-1; D not certain. Germline V gene data show CDR1 as SEHNR and CDR2 as FQNEAQ (reference sequence). Trimming pared 1 base from V and 6 bases from J, leaving 7 bases between. The CDR3 spans 13 residues. This chain's CDR3 is CASSLGPLNEQFF. CDR3 nucleotide sequence: TGTGCCAGCAGCTTAGGCCCCCTCAATGAGCAGTTCTTC. The whole variable domain, remainder taken from reference TRBV7-9 and TRBJ2-1, is DTGVSQNPRHKITKRGQNVTFRCDPISEHNRLYWYRQTLGQGPEFLTYFQNEAQLEKSRLLSDRFSAERPKGSFSTLEIQRTEQGDSAMYLCASSLGPLNEQFFGPGTRLTVL.

The table lists this clonotype with many counts. The chain uses TRBV11-2 and TRBJ2-3; 11 bases line up with TRBD2. CDR1 is SGHAT and CDR2 is FQNNGV in the germline V gene. CDR3 size: 16 residues. V dropped 5 bases and J dropped 5; count of bases not matched to a gene: 9. The CDR3: CASSLRIAGGQDTQYF. The CDR3 nucleotides are TGTGCCAGCAGCCTACGGATAGCGGGGGGGCAAGATACGCAGTATTTT.

This clonotype was seen just once. V gene TRBV6-2 or TRBV6-3 combines with J gene TRBJ2-7, with D tentatively TRBD2 (5 bases). Germline V gene data show CDR1 as MNHEY and CDR2 as SVGEGT. The CDR3 sequence is 15 residues long. In DNA form, the CDR3 reads TGTGTTAGCAGTTGGTACCGGAGCGGAGCCTACGAGCAGTACTTC. It specifies CVSSWYRSGAYEQYF.